This T cell receptor (beta chain) originates from a study of shared clonotypes between healthy human individuals. Some clones are missing from TCRdb's copy, which holds only in-frame ones; the method was immunoSEQ multiplex PCR. The sample includes roughly 2.4 million clones, almost 96% of them seen just once. Those who donated were healthy HIV-negative adults, with no recent acute infections or vaccinations reported. This clone is a singleton in its sample. As yet, its antigen is unknown. The study's findings and limits: Researchers sampled only blood; tissue repertoires likely differ.

This TCR was sampled from a man younger than 30 in good health. The sequencing input was naive CD4+ T cells sorted from blood. Indicated subset: CD45RA+ positively selected.

Written as DNA, the CDR3 is TGTGCCAGCAGCTTAAACCAGGGATTCACCGGGGAGCTGTTTTTT. This translates into CASSLNQGFTGELFF. The chain uses TRBV7-2 and TRBJ2-2, with D possibly matching TRBD1 (5 bases). V was trimmed by 2 bases and J by 4 bases, leaving 11 bases between them. The germline CDR1 and CDR2 sequences are SGHTA and FQGNSA. There are 15 residues in the CDR3. Combining the CDR3 with reference TRBV7-2 and TRBJ2-2 gives the whole variable domain GAGVSQSPSNKVTEKGKDVELRCDPISGHTALYWYRQSLGQGLEFLIYFQGNSAPDKSGLPSDRFSAERTGGSVSTLTIQRTQQEDSAVYLCASSLNQGFTGELFFGEGSRLTVL.